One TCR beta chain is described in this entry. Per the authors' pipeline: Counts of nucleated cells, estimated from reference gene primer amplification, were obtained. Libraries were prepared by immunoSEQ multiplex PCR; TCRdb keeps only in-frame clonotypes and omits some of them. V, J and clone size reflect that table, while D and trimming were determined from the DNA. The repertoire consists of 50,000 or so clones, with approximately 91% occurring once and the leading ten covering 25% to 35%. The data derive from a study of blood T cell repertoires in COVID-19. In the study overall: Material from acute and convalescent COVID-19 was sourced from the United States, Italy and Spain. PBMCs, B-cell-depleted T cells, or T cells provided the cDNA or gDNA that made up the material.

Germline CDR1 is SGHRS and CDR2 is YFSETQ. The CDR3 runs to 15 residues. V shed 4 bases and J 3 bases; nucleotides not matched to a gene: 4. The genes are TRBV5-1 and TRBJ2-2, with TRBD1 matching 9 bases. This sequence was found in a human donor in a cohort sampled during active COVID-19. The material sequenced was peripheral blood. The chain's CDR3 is CASSKDRGYTGELFF. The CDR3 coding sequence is TGCGCCAGCAGCAAGGACAGGGGATACACCGGGGAGCTGTTTTTT. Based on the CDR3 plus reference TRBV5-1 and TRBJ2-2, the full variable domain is KAGVTQTPRYLIKTRGQQVTLSCSPISGHRSVSWYQQTPGQGLQFLFEYFSETQRNKGNFPGRFSGRQFSNSRSEMNVSTLELGDSALYLCASSKDRGYTGELFFGEGSRLTVL.